This passage covers 9 T cell receptor beta chains from one sample sequenced in a study of a mutant IDH1 vaccine in newly diagnosed glioma. Time point of the sample: baseline, week 1 (first vaccination visit). Specified treatment: pre-vaccination baseline after standard-of-care therapy. Only in-frame clones appear in the TCRdb table, and some are missing; sequencing was by immunoSEQ multiplex PCR. The sample yields 50,000 to 65,000 clones, around three quarters seen once. The sequencing here drew on PBMCs, taken from a glioma patient treated with radiotherapy, temozolomide or both. The receptors stem from a woman aged 40 to 55 with glioma.

V and J are TRBV9 and TRBJ2-7; D unclear. The CDR3 runs to 13 residues. The V gene's germline CDR1 is SGDLS and CDR2 YYNGEE. Between the trimmed V and J ends, which lost 1 base and 6 bases, there was a span of 11 bases. The CDR3 nucleotides are TGTGCCAGCAGCGTAAGGCCCTTAGGCGAGCAGTACTTC. It is translated as CASSVRPLGEQYF.

This chain's CDR3 is CASSLAQLTDRGPNYGYTF. For the CDR3, the DNA is TGCGCCAGCAGCTTGGCCCAGCTGACGGACAGGGGCCCTAACTATGGCTACACCTTC. This sequence joins TRBV5-1 and TRBJ1-2; 9 positions agree with TRBD1. This CDR3 comprises 19 residues. Germline-derived CDR1 and CDR2 are SGHRS and YFSETQ. V trimming: 0 bases; J trimming: 0 bases; junction bases outside the gene matches: 12. The whole variable domain, filled in from reference TRBV5-1 and TRBJ1-2, reads KAGVTQTPRYLIKTRGQQVTLSCSPISGHRSVSWYQQTPGQGLQFLFEYFSETQRNKGNFPGRFSGRQFSNSRSEMNVSTLELGDSALYLCASSLAQLTDRGPNYGYTFGSGTRLTVV.

This clone was counted once. The genes are TRBV19 and TRBJ2-7, with D uncertain. Trimming removed 1 base from V and 2 bases from J, with 6 bases in between. Germline V lookup: CDR1 LNHDA, CDR2 SQIVND (reference sequence). The CDR3 extends over 13 amino acids. The CDR3 nucleotides read TGTGCCAGTAGTATAGCGGCCCCCTACGAGCAGTACTTC. Amino acid sequence: CASSIAAPYEQYF.

V gene TRBV6-6 combines with J gene TRBJ1-5, with D unclear. Germline V gives CDR1 MNHNY, CDR2 SVGAGI (reference sequence). The CDR3 is made up of 15 amino acids. V was trimmed by 4 bases and J by 2 bases, leaving 12 bases between them. For the CDR3, the DNA is TGTGCCAGCAGTTTACCAGGTGCGGGCAATCAGCCCCAGCATTTT. Translation: CASSLPGAGNQPQHF.

This rearrangement joins TRBV5-5 to TRBJ1-6; D gene ambiguous. Trimming pared 3 bases from V and 3 bases from J, leaving 13 bases between. Germline-derived CDR1 and CDR2 are SGHKS and YYEKEE (reference sequence). This CDR3 spans 16 amino acids. This CDR3 is CASSYRRAGYNSPLHF. CDR3 in DNA: TGTGCCAGCAGCTATAGACGGGCTGGCTATAATTCACCCCTCCACTTT.

This chain uses TRBV14 with TRBJ2-3; 7 bases align to TRBD2. The V gene's germline CDR1 is SGHDN and CDR2 FVKESK. The CDR3 is made up of 14 amino acids. V shed 0 bases, J shed 4 bases, and the junction held 1 base outside the gene matches. The CDR3 DNA sequence: TGTGCCAGCAGCCAAGAGGGGGGGGCAGATACGCAGTATTTT. Protein product: CASSQEGGADTQYF.

The chain combines TRBV4-3 with TRBJ2-1, with a possible D match to TRBD2 (6 bases). Trimming took 4 bases from V and 0 from J, leaving 10 bases between them. Germline lookup yields CDR1 LGHNA and CDR2 YSLEER. There are 15 residues in the CDR3. The CDR3 spells CASSPRGDSYNEQFF. CDR3 nucleotide sequence: TGCGCCAGCAGCCCTCGCGGGGACTCCTACAATGAGCAGTTCTTC.

This rearrangement joins TRBV5-6 to TRBJ1-6; D is undetermined. Trimming took 1 base from V and 10 from J, leaving 12 bases between them. The germline CDR1 and CDR2 sequences are SGHDT and YYEEEE. This CDR3 region has 14 residues. CDR3 DNA sequence: TGTGCCAGCAGCTTGACGGACGGGTGGTCACCCCTCCACTTT. It codes for CASSLTDGWSPLHF.

The DNA for the CDR3 is TGCGCCAGCAGTCCACGGGCGAGACAGGCTGAACTCCCATATGGCTACACCTTC. It specifies CASSPRARQAELPYGYTF. The chain is built from TRBV4-1 and TRBJ1-2, with D possibly TRBD1 on 6 matching bases. V was cut by 6 bases and J by 5 bases, with 28 bases left in between. Per germline, CDR1 MGHRA and CDR2 YSYEKL. The CDR3 length is 18 residues.